This T cell receptor beta chain comes out of a study of T-cell memory formation after mild COVID-19. TCRdb re-analysed the 5' RACE reads in MiXCR, keeping a single row per CDR3 protein. The data show around 400,000 distinct CDR3 sequences, with approximately 24% seen just once and around 8.7% held by the top ten. This CDR3 contains 13 residues. CDR1 is SGHRS, CDR2 YFSETQ, per germline. Only a few counts were recorded for this clonotype. The antigen is not known. One end of the junction varies from germline; a read error may be responsible. Study results and caveats: Confirmation of SARS-CoV-2 specificity was lacking for second-wave clones peaking day 37.

The TCR comes from an adult woman who had mild COVID-19 (a few samples of this study predate the infection). Cell type and time point are not known. V gene TRBV5-1 combines with J gene TRBJ2-3, with unresolved D. Material: PBMCs or a T cell subset sorted from them (not recorded which). The CDR3 region has the DNA TGCGCCAGCAGATTGGACGACACAGATACGCAGTATTTT. It translates to CASRLDDTDTQYF.